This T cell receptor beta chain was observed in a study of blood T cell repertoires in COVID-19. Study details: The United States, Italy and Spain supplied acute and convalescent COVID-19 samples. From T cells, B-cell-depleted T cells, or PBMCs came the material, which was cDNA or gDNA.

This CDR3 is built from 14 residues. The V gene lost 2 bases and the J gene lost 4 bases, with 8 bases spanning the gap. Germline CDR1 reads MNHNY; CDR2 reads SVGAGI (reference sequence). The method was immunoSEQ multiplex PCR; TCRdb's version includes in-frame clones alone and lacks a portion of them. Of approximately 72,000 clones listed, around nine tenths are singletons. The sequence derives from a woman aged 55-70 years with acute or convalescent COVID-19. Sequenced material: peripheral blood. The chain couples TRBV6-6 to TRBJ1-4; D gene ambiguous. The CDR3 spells CASSYMRSNEKLFF. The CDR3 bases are TGTGCCAGCAGTTACATGCGGAGTAATGAAAAACTGTTTTTT.